The 13 T cell receptor beta chains below come from one sample, sequenced in a study of CD8+CD57+ T cells in acquired aplastic anemia. CD8+CD57+ cell expansion, shown by flow cytometry, had occurred in the patients selected for sequencing. Investigators profiled TCR beta VDJ and CDR3 from genomic DNA template. MiXCR was run by TCRdb on the reads, yielding one entry per CDR3 protein. The table records hundreds of thousands of distinct CDR3 sequences, around 32% of them present only once. Specimen: sorted CD4+, CD8+, or CD8+CD57+ T cells (not recorded which) from PBMCs. Receptors were obtained from a human donor with aplastic anemia.

This CDR3 is CSARLQGADTEAFF. CDR3 DNA sequence: TGCAGTGCTAGACTACAGGGGGCGGACACTGAAGCTTTCTTT. The chain is built from TRBV20-1 and TRBJ1-1; TRBD1 matches at 9 bases. V lost 2 bases to trimming and J lost 3 bases; unmatched junction nucleotides: 4. Germline CDR1 reads DFQATT; CDR2 reads SNEGSKA (reference sequence). The CDR3 totals 14 residues.

Points on this clonotype: A much more abundant neighbour one base away suggests this may be a read error. The gene calls are TRBV12-3 or TRBV12-4 and TRBJ1-2; perhaps TRBD1 as D (6 bases). The CDR3 has 12 residues. Deletions cut 2 bases from V and 12 bases from J, with 13 bases between. For the CDR3, the DNA is TGTGCCAGCAGTTTAACAGGGAAGGGCCACACCTTC. As protein: CASSLTGKGHTF.

This clonotype was picked up a small number of times. The rearrangement joins TRBV20-1 to TRBJ1-1; D possibly corresponds to TRBD1 (6 bases). The V gene's germline CDR1 is DFQATT and CDR2 SNEGSKA (reference sequence). Trimming removed 0 bases from V and 4 bases from J, with 15 bases in between. The CDR3 length is 15 residues. The CDR3 nucleotides are TGCAGTGCTAGAGATCCGGGGGCGCCGGGCACTGAAGCTTTCTTT. Encoded protein: CSARDPGAPGTEAFF.

This clonotype was counted many times. CDR3 protein: CSAGTGAGYGYTF. The CDR3 DNA sequence: TGCAGCGCAGGGACAGGGGCCGGGTATGGCTACACCTTC. The genes are TRBV29-1 and TRBJ1-2; 10 nucleotides agree with TRBD1. The CDR3 is 13 residues long. V gave up 7 bases and J gave up 5 bases; unmatched junction bases: 7. Germline CDR1 reads SQVTM; CDR2 reads ANQGSEA.

This clonotype showed up many times. The chain employs TRBV24-1 and TRBJ2-1; possibly TRBD1 for D (5 bases). CDR3 length: 10 residues. Germline V gene sequence: CDR1 KGHDR, CDR2 SFDVKD. Trimming stripped 9 bases from V and 10 bases from J, with 9 bases between. In nucleotides, the CDR3 is TGTGCCACCGTGGGGCAAGAGCAGTTCTTC. It yields the protein CATVGQEQFF.

This clonotype was detected only a few times. A read error may explain this, as a much larger clone is one base away. The genes are TRBV9 and TRBJ1-6; D perhaps matches TRBD1 (5 bases). The CDR3 totals 13 residues. Germline lookup yields CDR1 SGDLS and CDR2 YYNGEE. The CDR3 DNA reads TGTGTCAGCAGCGCCCGACAGAATTCACCCCTCCACTTT. Translation: CVSSARQNSPLHF.

This clonotype occurred many times. The V gene is TRBV20-1, the J gene TRBJ1-2, with 9 bases that match TRBD1. This CDR3 has 13 amino acids. V trimming: 2 bases; J trimming: 7 bases; junction bases outside the gene matches: 5. Germline lookup yields CDR1 DFQATT and CDR2 SNEGSKA (reference sequence). The CDR3 DNA reads as TGCAGTGCTAGATCGACAGGGGGGGGTGGCTACACCTTC. This sequence encodes CSARSTGGGGYTF.

This clonotype was seen at least ten times. The rearrangement joins TRBV6-1 to TRBJ1-2; 11 positions match TRBD1. Unmatched junction bases numbered 9, after V lost 5 bases and J lost 7 bases. The length of the CDR3 is 15 residues. Per germline, CDR1 MNHNS and CDR2 SASEGT. CDR3 loop: CASSLSWTGGRGYTF. The CDR3 nucleotides are TGTGCCAGCAGTCTGTCATGGACAGGGGGCCGTGGCTACACCTTC.

With regard to this clonotype: This may be a read error, as it is one base from a much larger clone. CDR3 sequence (DNA): TGTGCCAGCAGGCCGGGACGGAACTATGGCTACGCCTTC. It yields the protein CASRPGRNYGYAF. The chain combines TRBV6-1 with TRBJ1-2, with D possibly being TRBD1 (5 bases). CDR1 is MNHNS and CDR2 is SASEGT in the germline V gene. This CDR3 comprises 13 residues.

The table lists this clonotype with many counts. A much larger clone is a single base away; this may be a read error. The V gene is TRBV29-1, the J gene TRBJ1-2; D call uncertain. V lost 4 bases and J 8 bases, leaving 8 bases between the germline ends. Germline V lookup: CDR1 SQVTM, CDR2 ANQGSEA. This CDR3 region has 10 residues. In nucleotides, the CDR3 is TGCAGCGTTGTGGATGCCGGCTACACCTTC. It is translated as CSVVDAGYTF. Complete variable domain (other parts from reference TRBV29-1 and TRBJ1-2): SAVISQKPSRDICQRGTSLTIQCQVDSQVTMMFWYRQQPGQSLTLIATANQGSEATYESGFVIDKFPISRPNLTFSTLTVSNMSPEDSSIYLCSVVDAGYTFGSGTRLTVV.

In this sample, this clonotype turned up many times. V is TRBV7-2 and J is TRBJ2-5; 10 nucleotides align to TRBD1. The germline V gene has CDR1 SGHTA and CDR2 FQGNSA. Trimming cost V 4 bases and J 5 bases; bases outside gene matches: 1. The CDR3 length is 13 residues. This CDR3 is CASSSDRGETQYF. DNA for the CDR3: TGTGCCAGCAGCTCGGACAGGGGGGAGACCCAGTACTTC.

The table lists this clonotype with a few counts. Given a much more abundant clone one base away, this may be a read error. The V and J genes are TRBV2 and TRBJ1-1; D is undetermined. CDR3 length: 14 amino acids. Germline lookup yields CDR1 SNHLY and CDR2 FYNNEI. The DNA of the CDR3 is TGTGCCAGCTTTGCGTCCGGCCCGGCCACTGAAGCTCTCTTT. This sequence encodes CASFASGPATEALF.

This clonotype turned up a few times. V gene TRBV20-1 combines with J gene TRBJ1-3; D is uncertain. The germline V gene encodes CDR1 DFQATT and CDR2 SNEGSKA (reference sequence). Deletions cut 6 bases from V and 4 bases from J, with 31 bases between. The CDR3 extends over 19 amino acids. The CDR3 region is CSATTFPSGWAAAGNTIYF. CDR3 nucleotide sequence: TGCAGTGCCACCACCTTCCCCTCTGGTTGGGCAGCCGCCGGAAACACCATATATTTT.